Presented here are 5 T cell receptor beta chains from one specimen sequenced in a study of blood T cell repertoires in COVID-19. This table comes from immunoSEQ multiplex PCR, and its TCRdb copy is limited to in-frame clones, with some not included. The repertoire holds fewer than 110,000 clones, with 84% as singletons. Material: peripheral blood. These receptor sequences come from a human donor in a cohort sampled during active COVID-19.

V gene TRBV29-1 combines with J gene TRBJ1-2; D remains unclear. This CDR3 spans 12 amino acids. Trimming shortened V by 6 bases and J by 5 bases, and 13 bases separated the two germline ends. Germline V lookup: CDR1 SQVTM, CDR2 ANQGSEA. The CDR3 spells CSVETTTYGYTF. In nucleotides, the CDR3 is TGCAGCGTGGAAACAACCACGTATGGCTACACCTTC.

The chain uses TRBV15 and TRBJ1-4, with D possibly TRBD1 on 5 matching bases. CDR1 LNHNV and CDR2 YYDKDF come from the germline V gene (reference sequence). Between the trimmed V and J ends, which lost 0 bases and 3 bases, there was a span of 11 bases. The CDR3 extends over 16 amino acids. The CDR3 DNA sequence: TGTGCCACCAGCAGAGACGGACATTCCCCTAATGAAAAACTGTTTTTT. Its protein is CATSRDGHSPNEKLFF. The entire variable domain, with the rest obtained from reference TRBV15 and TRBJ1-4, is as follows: DAMVIQNPRYQVTQFGKPVTLSCSQTLNHNVMYWYQQKSSQAPKLLFHYYDKDFNNEADTPDNFQSRRPNTSFCFLDIRSPGLGDTAMYLCATSRDGHSPNEKLFFGSGTQLSVL.

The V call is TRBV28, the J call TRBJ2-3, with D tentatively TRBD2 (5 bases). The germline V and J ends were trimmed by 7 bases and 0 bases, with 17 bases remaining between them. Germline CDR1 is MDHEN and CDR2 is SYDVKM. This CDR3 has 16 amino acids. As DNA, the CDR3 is TGTGCCAGCAACTCGAGAAGCGGCGTTAGCACAGATACGCAGTATTTT. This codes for CASNSRSGVSTDTQYF.

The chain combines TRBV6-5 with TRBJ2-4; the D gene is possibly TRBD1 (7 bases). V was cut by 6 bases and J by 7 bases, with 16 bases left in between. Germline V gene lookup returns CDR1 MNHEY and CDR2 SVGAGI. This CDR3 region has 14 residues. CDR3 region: CASREGASWNIQYF. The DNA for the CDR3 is TGTGCCAGCAGGGAGGGGGCGAGTTGGAACATTCAGTACTTC.

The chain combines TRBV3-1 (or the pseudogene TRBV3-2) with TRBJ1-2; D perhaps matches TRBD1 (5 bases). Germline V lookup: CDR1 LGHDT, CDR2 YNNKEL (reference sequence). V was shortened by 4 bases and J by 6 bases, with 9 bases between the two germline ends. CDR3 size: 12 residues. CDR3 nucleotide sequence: TGTGCCAGCAGCCGATGGGGGGATGGCTACACCTTC. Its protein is CASSRWGDGYTF.